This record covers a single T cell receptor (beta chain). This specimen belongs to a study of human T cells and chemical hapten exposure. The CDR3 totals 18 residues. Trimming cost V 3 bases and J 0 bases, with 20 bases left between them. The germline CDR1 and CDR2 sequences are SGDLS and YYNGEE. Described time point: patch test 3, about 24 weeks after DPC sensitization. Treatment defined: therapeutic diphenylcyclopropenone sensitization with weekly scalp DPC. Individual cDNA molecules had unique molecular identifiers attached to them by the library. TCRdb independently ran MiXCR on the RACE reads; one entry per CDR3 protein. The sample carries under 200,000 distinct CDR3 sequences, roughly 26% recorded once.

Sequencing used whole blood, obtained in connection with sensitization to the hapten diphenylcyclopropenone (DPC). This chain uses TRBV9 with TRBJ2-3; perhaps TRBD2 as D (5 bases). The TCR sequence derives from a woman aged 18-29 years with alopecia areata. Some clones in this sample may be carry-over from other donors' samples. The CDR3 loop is CASSAPRKGGYSTDTQYF. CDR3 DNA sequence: TGTGCCAGCAGCGCACCCCGTAAGGGCGGGTATAGCACAGATACGCAGTATTTT.